The clone carrying this T cell receptor beta chain turned up a few times. TCRB transcripts that were expressed got sequenced, as all of the isolated RNA had been reverse transcribed. Naive, central memory and regulatory T cell samples yielded around 3.9 million reads on average. Libraries were prepared by immunoSEQ multiplex PCR; TCRdb keeps only in-frame clonotypes and omits some of them. The data contain hundreds of thousands of clones, around 30% of them singletons. CDR3 length: 11 residues. V was shortened by 3 bases and J by 5 bases, with 8 bases between the two germline ends. Germline CDR1 is GTSNPN and CDR2 is SVGIG (reference sequence). The sample originates from a study of beta chain features in type 1 diabetes.

Sequencing input: naive CD4+ T cells from blood. The V gene is TRBV30, the J gene TRBJ2-7, with unresolved D. The sequence was obtained from a man younger than 30 in good health. The CDR3 reads CAWRRIHEQYF. The CDR3, as DNA: TGTGCCTGGAGGCGCATCCACGAGCAGTACTTC. The whole variable domain, filled in from reference TRBV30 and TRBJ2-7, reads SQTIHQWPATLVQPVGSPLSLECTVEGTSNPNLYWYRQAAGRGLQLLFYSVGIGQISSEVPQNLSASRPQDRQFILSSKKLLLSDSGFYLCAWRRIHEQYFGPGTRLTVT.